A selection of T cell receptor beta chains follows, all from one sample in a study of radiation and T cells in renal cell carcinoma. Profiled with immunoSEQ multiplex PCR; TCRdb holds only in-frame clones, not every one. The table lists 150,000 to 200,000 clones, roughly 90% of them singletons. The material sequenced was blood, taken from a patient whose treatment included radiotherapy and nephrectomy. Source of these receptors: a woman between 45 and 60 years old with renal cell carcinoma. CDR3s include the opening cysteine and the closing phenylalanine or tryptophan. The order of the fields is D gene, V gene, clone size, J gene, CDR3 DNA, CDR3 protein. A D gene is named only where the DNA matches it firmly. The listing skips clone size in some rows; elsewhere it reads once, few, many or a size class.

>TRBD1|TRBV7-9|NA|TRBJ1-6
TGTGCCAGCGGGACAGGAGGGTCTCCCCTCCACTTT
CASGTGGSPLHF
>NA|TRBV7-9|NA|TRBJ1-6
TGTGCCAGCAGCTGGGTTGTAGTCGGCTCACCCCTCCACTTT
CASSWVVVGSPLHF
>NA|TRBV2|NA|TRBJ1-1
TGTGCCAGCAACCCACAGGGACTGAACACTGAAGCTTTCTTT
CASNPQGLNTEAFF
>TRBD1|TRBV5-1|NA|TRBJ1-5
TGCGCCAGCAGCTTGGACGGGACAGGGAGCAATCAGCCCCAGCATTTT
CASSLDGTGSNQPQHF
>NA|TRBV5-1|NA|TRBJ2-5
TGCGCCAGCAGCTCGGATATCGGGGGGACCCAGTACTTC
CASSSDIGGTQYF
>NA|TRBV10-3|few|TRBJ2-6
TGTGCCATCAGTGACCAATTCTCTGGGGCCAACGTCCTGACTTTC
CAISDQFSGANVLTF
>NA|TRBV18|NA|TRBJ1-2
TGTGCCAGCTCACCGGGGGACCTTAACTATGGCTACACCTTC
CASSPGDLNYGYTF
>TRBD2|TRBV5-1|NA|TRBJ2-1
TGCGCCAGCAGCTTCCCTAGCGGGGGCTCCTACAATGAGCAGTTCTTC
CASSFPSGGSYNEQFF
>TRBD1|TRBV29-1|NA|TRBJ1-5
TGCAGCGTAGGACAGGGTTATAGCAATCAGCCCCAGCATTTT
CSVGQGYSNQPQHF
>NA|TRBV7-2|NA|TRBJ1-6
TGTGCCAGCAGCGCGCCCCGGGACCGCAATCGTTCACCCCTCCACTTT
CASSAPRDRNRSPLHF
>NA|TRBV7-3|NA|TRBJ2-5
TGTGCCAGCAGCTTAACTGGGGTAGAGACCCAGTACTTC
CASSLTGVETQYF
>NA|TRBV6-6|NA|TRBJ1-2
TGTGCCAGCAGTAACCGGGACGTAGGGATGTATGGCTACACCTTC
CASSNRDVGMYGYTF
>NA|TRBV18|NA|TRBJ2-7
TGTGCCAGCTCAACCCAGACTAGCTCCTACGAGCAGTACTTC
CASSTQTSSYEQYF
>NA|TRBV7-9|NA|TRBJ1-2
TGTGCCAGCAGCTTAGGTCGGGAGGGCCTCGGCTACACCTTC
CASSLGREGLGYTF
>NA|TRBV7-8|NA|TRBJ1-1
TGTGCCAGCAGCTTTTCCAGAGGGGACACTGAAGCTTTCTTT
CASSFSRGDTEAFF
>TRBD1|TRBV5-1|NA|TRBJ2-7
TGCGCCAGCGGATCGACAGGGGGGACCTACGAGCAGTACTTC
CASGSTGGTYEQYF
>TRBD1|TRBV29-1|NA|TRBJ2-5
TGCAGCGTTACACAGGGGACCGCGGGAGAGACCCAGTACTTC
CSVTQGTAGETQYF
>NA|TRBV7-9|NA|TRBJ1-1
TGTGCCAGCAGCCCGACAGCGAACACTGAAGCTTTCTTT
CASSPTANTEAFF
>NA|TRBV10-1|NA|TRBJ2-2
TGCGCCAGCAGTCTCGACCCCAACACCGGGGAGCTGTTTTTT
CASSLDPNTGELFF
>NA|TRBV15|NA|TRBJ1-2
TGTGCCACCAGCAGAGATCGCGGAGGGGCCTTCCCGGACTATGGCTACACCTTC
CATSRDRGGAFPDYGYTF
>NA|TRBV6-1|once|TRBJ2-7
TGTGCCAGCATTGGGTTCTACGAGCAGTACTTC
CASIGFYEQYF
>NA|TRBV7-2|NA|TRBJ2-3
TGTGCCAGCAGCCCACATAGGGATACGCAGTATTTT
CASSPHRDTQYF
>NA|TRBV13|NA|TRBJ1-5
TGTGCCAGCAGCTTACAGGGTAGTGGGCAGCCCCAGCATTTT
CASSLQGSGQPQHF
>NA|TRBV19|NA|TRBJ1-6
TGTGCCAGTAGTAGAAACAGGGAAGCGTCACCCCTCCACTTT
CASSRNREASPLHF
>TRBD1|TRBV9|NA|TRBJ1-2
TGTGCCAGCAGCGCACGGGACAGACTCACCAACCACTATGGCTACACCTTC
CASSARDRLTNHYGYTF
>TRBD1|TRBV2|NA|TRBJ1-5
TGTGCCACCCAGAGGACAGGGGGCAATCAGCCCCAGCATTTT
CATQRTGGNQPQHF
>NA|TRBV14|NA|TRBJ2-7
TGTGCCAGCAGCCAAGAGGGCAGGAGTACCTACGAGCAGTACTTC
CASSQEGRSTYEQYF
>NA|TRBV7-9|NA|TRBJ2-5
TGTGCCAGCAGCGTAGGATCCCAAGAGACCCAGTACTTC
CASSVGSQETQYF
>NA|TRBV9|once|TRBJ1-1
TGTGCCAGCAACCCACAGGGCGTCGACACTGAAGCTTTCTTT
CASNPQGVDTEAFF
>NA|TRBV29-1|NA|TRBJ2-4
TGCAGCGCTGATCAAGGCGGGGCTAGGGGCATTCAGTACTTC
CSADQGGARGIQYF
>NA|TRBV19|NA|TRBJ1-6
TGTGCCAGTAGTCTACCGAGGTCCGTCTATAATTCACCCCTCCACTTT
CASSLPRSVYNSPLHF
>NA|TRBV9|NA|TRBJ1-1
TGTGCCAGCAGCGTAGGTATGTTTACTGAAGCTTTCTTT
CASSVGMFTEAFF
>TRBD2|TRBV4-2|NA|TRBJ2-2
TGTGCCAGCAGCCAAGATAGCGGGGGCACTAACACCGGGGAGCTGTTTTTT
CASSQDSGGTNTGELFF
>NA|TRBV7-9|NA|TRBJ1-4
TGTGCCAGCAGCACCACGACCGACTGGGTACGTGAAAAACTGTTTTTT
CASSTTTDWVREKLFF
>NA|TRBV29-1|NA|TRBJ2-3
TGCAGCGTTATGATATCGAGCACAGATACGCAGTATTTT
CSVMISSTDTQYF
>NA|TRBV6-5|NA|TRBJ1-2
TGTGCCAGCAGTCGGGGGAGGGGAAATAACTATGGCTACACCTTC
CASSRGRGNNYGYTF
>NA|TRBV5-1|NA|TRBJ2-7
TGCGCCAGCAGCTCGGGGGAACTATACGAGCAGTACTTC
CASSSGELYEQYF
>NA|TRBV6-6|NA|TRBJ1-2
TGTGCCAGCAGTGGACAGAAAAACTATGGCTACACCTTC
CASSGQKNYGYTF
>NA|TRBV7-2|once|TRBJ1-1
TGTGCCAGCAGCCCACGGATGGCTAAAGAAGCTTTCTTT
CASSPRMAKEAFF
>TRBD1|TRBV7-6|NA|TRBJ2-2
TGTGCCAGCAGCCCGGGACAGGGTCTAACCGGGGAGCTGTTTTTT
CASSPGQGLTGELFF
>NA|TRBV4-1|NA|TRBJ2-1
TGCGCCAGCAGCCAAGGAGAGACAGGTTCCTACAATGAGCAGTTCTTC
CASSQGETGSYNEQFF
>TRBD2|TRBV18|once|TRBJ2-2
TGTGCCAGCTCACCACCGGTGAGCGGGGGGCCAGGCACCGGGGAGCTGTTTTTT
CASSPPVSGGPGTGELFF
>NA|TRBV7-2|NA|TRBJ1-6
TGTGCCAGCAGCCCGGGGACACCCTATAATTCACCCCTCCACTTT
CASSPGTPYNSPLHF
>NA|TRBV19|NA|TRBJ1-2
TGTGCCAGTAGTATAGGGAATAGTGGCTACACCTTC
CASSIGNSGYTF
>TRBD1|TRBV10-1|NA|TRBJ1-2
TGCGCCAGCAGCTTTACAGGGGGAAGAGGCTACACCTTC
CASSFTGGRGYTF
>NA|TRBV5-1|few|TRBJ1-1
TGCGCCAGCAGCTTGGCAACAGATATCGCTGAAGCTTTCTTT
CASSLATDIAEAFF
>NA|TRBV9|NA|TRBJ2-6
TGTGCCAGCAGCTTTGGTGTCTCTGGGGCCAACGTCCTGACTTTC
CASSFGVSGANVLTF
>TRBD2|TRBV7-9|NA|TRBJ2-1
TGTGCCAGCAGCCGGACTAGCGGGGACTCGCAGTTCTTC
CASSRTSGDSQFF
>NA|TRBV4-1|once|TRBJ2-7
TGCGCCAGCAGCCAGGAAAGACAGGTGCCCTACGAGCAGTACTTC
CASSQERQVPYEQYF
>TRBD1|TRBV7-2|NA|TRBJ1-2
TGTGCCAGCAGCTTAGGGGACAGCCGGGCGGGCGGCTACACCTTC
CASSLGDSRAGGYTF